This TCR beta chain is from a study of blood T cell repertoires in COVID-19. Looking at the study overall: Specimens from acute and convalescent COVID-19 originated in the United States, Italy and Spain. Sources were T cells, B-cell-depleted T cells, or PBMCs; the material itself was cDNA or gDNA.

Repertoires were generated with immunoSEQ multiplex PCR, while TCRdb's copy carries only in-frame clones and drops some. The sample records more than 65,000 clones, approximately 90% being singletons. Looked up from germline, CDR1 is SGHAT and CDR2 is FQNNGV. This CDR3 comprises 16 residues. With V trimmed by 5 bases and J by 4 bases, 8 bases remained unmatched. The source material was peripheral blood. The sequence was collected from a human donor in a cohort sampled during active COVID-19. J is TRBJ2-7 and V is TRBV11-2, with TRBD2 matching 13 bases. The CDR3 region has the DNA TGTGCCAGCAGCCCTCGACTAGCGGGGGGACAGTACGAGCAGTACTTC. Translation gives CASSPRLAGGQYEQYF. The full variable domain, in which reference TRBV11-2 and TRBJ2-7 provide the parts outside the CDR3, is EAGVAQSPRYKIIEKRQSVAFWCNPISGHATLYWYQQILGQGPKLLIQFQNNGVVDDSQLPKDRFSAERLKGVDSTLKIQPAKLEDSAVYLCASSPRLAGGQYEQYFGPGTRLTVT.